One sample yielded the 17 T cell receptor beta chains listed below, sequenced in a study of vaccination and CD4 T cells after COVID-19. These receptors have no identified antigens. Cultured CD4+ T cells had their DNA profiled by the Oncomine TCR Beta short-read assay. TCRdb passed the PCR reads through MiXCR, listing each CDR3 protein once. This table holds around 20,000 distinct CDR3 sequences, about 44% found once. Treatment meaning: 10-day PBMC culture with coronavirus spike peptide pools or control peptides (ViraFEST assay). Source: CD4+ T cells from blood, cultured in vitro, taken after SARS-CoV-2 vaccination. All receptors derive from a human donor who had recovered from COVID-19.

This clonotype is medium-sized. The chain has TRBV15 and TRBJ1-2; 7 bases align to TRBD1. Per the germline V gene, CDR1 is LNHNV and CDR2 is YYDKDF (reference sequence). V shed 4 bases, J shed 8 bases, and the junction held 10 bases outside the gene matches. The CDR3 sequence is 14 residues long. The CDR3 nucleotides read TGTGCCACCAGCACCAGAATGACAGGGCAAGGCTACACCTTC. It translates to CATSTRMTGQGYTF.

The chain uses TRBV10-2 and TRBJ1-5; 10 bases align to TRBD1. V lost 6 bases to trimming and J lost 2 bases; unmatched junction nucleotides: 4. The CDR3 totals 15 residues. Per the germline V gene, CDR1 is WSHSY and CDR2 is SAAADI. As DNA, the CDR3 is TGCGCCAGCAGGGCCGGGACAGGGGGCAATCAGCCCCAGCATTTT. Its protein is CASRAGTGGNQPQHF.

This clonotype was observed a few times. The chain combines TRBV10-2 with TRBJ2-3, with 9 nucleotides matching TRBD1. CDR1 and CDR2 from the germline V gene are WSHSY and SAAADI. Losses at the gene ends were 5 bases for V and 0 bases for J; bases not matched to a gene: 3. The CDR3 is 15 amino acids. CDR3 sequence (DNA): TGCGCCAGCAGTCCAGGGACAGGGAGCACAGATACGCAGTATTTT. Residues: CASSPGTGSTDTQYF.

This clonotype ranks as medium-sized. The chain has TRBV6-1 and TRBJ1-2; D is uncertain. There are 13 residues in the CDR3. Trimming removed 5 bases at V and 2 bases at J, with 9 bases between. Germline values: CDR1 MNHNS, CDR2 SASEGT. The CDR3 here is CASSQRYNYGYTF. The DNA for the CDR3 is TGTGCCAGCAGTCAACGGTACAACTATGGCTACACCTTC.

This clonotype is judged medium-sized. The V gene is TRBV27, the J gene TRBJ1-2; tentatively, D is TRBD1 (5 bases). Trimming removed 2 bases from V and 8 bases from J, with 12 bases in between. Germline assignment: CDR1 MNHEY and CDR2 SMNVEV (reference sequence). This CDR3 has 13 residues. The CDR3 here is CASSLTSGTGYTF. CDR3 sequence (DNA): TGTGCCAGCAGTTTAACCTCAGGGACGGGCTACACCTTC.

This clonotype was seen a few times. The chain uses TRBV7-9 and TRBJ2-2; TRBD1 aligns across 8 bases. The trim removed 4 bases at V and 3 bases at J, leaving 4 bases unmatched. The CDR3 sequence is 15 residues long. CDR1 and CDR2 from the germline V gene are SEHNR and FQNEAQ (reference sequence). The CDR3 here is CASSSDRGDTGELFF. The CDR3 nucleotides read TGTGCCAGCAGCTCCGACAGGGGTGACACCGGGGAGCTGTTTTTT.

This clonotype was seen a few times. This rearrangement joins TRBV10-3 to TRBJ1-6, with 7 bases identical to TRBD1. The CDR3 is 13 amino acids. With V trimmed by 11 bases and J by 7 bases, 8 bases remained unmatched. Germline values: CDR1 ENHRY, CDR2 SYGVKD. The DNA for the CDR3 is TGTGCCGTCCAGGGGGTCTCGAATTCACCCCTCCACTTT. This codes for CAVQGVSNSPLHF.

V gene TRBV5-4 combines with J gene TRBJ1-1; D perhaps matches TRBD1 (5 bases). This CDR3 has 13 amino acids. The germline V and J ends were trimmed by 3 bases and 10 bases, with 16 bases remaining between them. Germline lookup yields CDR1 SGHNT and CDR2 YYREEE (reference sequence). The CDR3 coding sequence is TGTGCCAGCAGCTCATCCAGGGAGGATGCAGCTTTCTTT. Translation gives CASSSSREDAAFF.

This clonotype was seen more than once but under ten times. The chain links TRBV6-2 or TRBV6-3 to TRBJ1-6, with 10 bases lining up with TRBD1. This CDR3 spans 16 amino acids. Looked up from germline, CDR1 is MNHEY and CDR2 is SVGEGT. J was trimmed by 6 bases and V by 5 bases; bases with no gene match: 7. The CDR3 region is CASSRGQGVTNSPLHF. For the CDR3, the DNA is TGTGCCAGCAGTCGAGGACAGGGGGTTACTAATTCACCCCTCCACTTT.

The rearrangement joins TRBV28 to TRBJ1-1; maybe TRBD1 (6 bases). Germline V gene data show CDR1 as MDHEN and CDR2 as SYDVKM. The CDR3 consists of 13 residues. The V end was cut by 2 bases, the J end by 5 bases, with 9 bases between. CDR3 loop: CASSLLGQTEAFF. Here the CDR3 DNA reads TGTGCCAGCAGTTTACTCGGACAGACTGAAGCTTTCTTT.

V and J are TRBV7-9 and TRBJ1-5; no clear D. The germline CDR1 and CDR2 sequences are SEHNR and FQNEAQ (reference sequence). Trimming left V 1 base short and J 7 bases short, with 11 bases between. This CDR3 spans 14 amino acids. CDR3 coding DNA: TGTGCCAGCAGCTTAGGGGAGGCCTACCAGCCCCAGCATTTT. Protein product: CASSLGEAYQPQHF. The variable domain in full, completed from reference TRBV7-9 and TRBJ1-5, reads DTGVSQNPRHKITKRGQNVTFRCDPISEHNRLYWYRQTLGQGPEFLTYFQNEAQLEKSRLLSDRFSAERPKGSFSTLEIQRTEQGDSAMYLCASSLGEAYQPQHFGDGTRLSIL.

The chain couples TRBV11-2 to TRBJ1-5, with D possibly being TRBD1 (5 bases). In germline, CDR1 is SGHAT, CDR2 FQNNGV. This CDR3 has 13 amino acids. V dropped 3 bases and J dropped 10 bases, with 13 bases sitting between them. The chain's CDR3 is CASSLSGDPPQHF. The DNA of the CDR3 is TGTGCCAGCAGCTTGTCGGGGGACCCCCCCCAGCATTTT.

The chain carries TRBV11-3 and TRBJ2-5; D is perhaps TRBD1 (6 bases). V lost 5 bases and J 2 bases, leaving 18 bases between the germline ends. The germline CDR1 and CDR2 sequences are SGHNT and YENEEA. The CDR3 is 16 residues long. This CDR3 is CASSTNRDGFQETQYF. The CDR3 bases are TGTGCCAGCAGCACAAACAGGGACGGGTTTCAAGAGACCCAGTACTTC.

This chain connects TRBV5-4 to TRBJ2-7; 10 bases match TRBD2. CDR3 length equals 14 residues. Germline V gene lookup returns CDR1 SGHNT and CDR2 YYREEE (reference sequence). V was clipped by 3 bases and J by 5 bases; unmatched bases: 5. The CDR3 loop is CASSSGLAPDEQYF. The CDR3 DNA is TGTGCCAGCAGCTCGGGACTAGCGCCCGACGAGCAGTACTTC.

The J gene is TRBJ2-2, the V gene TRBV7-9; 8 bases are shared with TRBD2. This CDR3 region has 16 residues. The J segment lost 2 bases and the V segment lost 5 bases, leaving 7 bases of the junction unmatched. CDR1 and CDR2 (germline): SEHNR, FQNEAQ (reference sequence). The CDR3 reads CASSPLAGGNTGELFF. CDR3 nucleotides: TGTGCCAGCAGCCCTCTGGCGGGGGGTAACACCGGGGAGCTGTTTTTT.

V gene TRBV20-1 combines with J gene TRBJ2-3; tentative D call: TRBD2 (5 bases). The CDR3 is made up of 13 amino acids. The germline V gene encodes CDR1 DFQATT and CDR2 SNEGSKA (reference sequence). V lost 3 bases and J 5 bases, leaving 12 bases between the germline ends. CDR3 nucleotide sequence: TGCAGTGCTAGTGGTGGAGGCATAGATACGCAGTATTTT. Its translation: CSASGGGIDTQYF.

The chain links TRBV11-2 to TRBJ1-2, with 7 nucleotides matching TRBD1. V was pared by 3 bases and J by 7 bases, with 8 bases of the junction left unmatched. The germline CDR1 and CDR2 sequences are SGHAT and FQNNGV. This CDR3 has 14 residues. In DNA, the CDR3 is TGTGCCAGCAGCTTCCGACAGGGTAGTAGTGGCTACACCTTC. It specifies CASSFRQGSSGYTF.